The sequence of this TCR beta chain was determined in a study of T cell responses to AZD1222 COVID-19 vaccine. Turning to the study itself: Second doses that came at about 4 or about 12 weeks were put together. General study results and limits: All repertoire sampling was performed exclusively after the peak T cell response. Nearly half of the spike-specific TCRs reportedly recognize variant regions that carry no mutations. Donors were largely white British and mainly female; clonal diversity was possibly underestimated.

Notes on this clone: Its antigen is as yet unknown.

Clones were sequenced by immunoSEQ multiplex PCR, and TCRdb holds only the in-frame ones, with some missing. The sample yields around 100,000 clones, roughly nine tenths seen once. V was clipped by 2 bases and J by 8 bases; unmatched bases: 5. This CDR3 has 16 residues. Per the germline V gene, CDR1 is SGHRS and CDR2 is YFSETQ. This chain connects TRBV5-1 to TRBJ2-1, with 15 bases that match TRBD2. The input for sequencing was peripheral blood, taken on day 0 of AZD1222 vaccination. The receptor comes from an adult in good health. CDR3 residues: CASSFGLAGGPDEQFF. Written as DNA, the CDR3 is TGCGCCAGCAGCTTCGGACTAGCGGGAGGGCCCGATGAGCAGTTCTTC.